The 21 T cell receptor beta chains below come from one sample, sequenced in a study of blood T cell repertoires in COVID-19 (dated by TCRdb to about 2020). The library was made by the immunoSEQ multiplex PCR assay. In its TCRdb copy, this immuneACCESS table keeps in-frame sequences only and misses some clones. Where compared with another copy, unresolved V genes explain less than half of these, and the others have no known cause. The sample records more than 300,000 clones, roughly 88% of which are singletons. Approximately 1.6% of the sample is in the top ten clones. The material sequenced was peripheral blood. These receptors came from a woman aged 30 to 39 with COVID-19, enrolled during active disease.

V gene TRBV7-9 combines with J gene TRBJ2-7, with 7 nucleotides matching TRBD1. J was trimmed by 3 bases and V by 5 bases; bases with no gene match: 10. CDR3 length equals 15 residues. Germline V gives CDR1 SEHNR, CDR2 FQNEAQ (reference sequence). CDR3 DNA: TGTGCCAGCAGCCCCCTCGTGGGACAGAGCTACGAGCAGTACTTC. Its translation: CASSPLVGQSYEQYF.

The chain combines TRBV2 with TRBJ1-1; D is unclear. In germline, CDR1 is SNHLY, CDR2 FYNNEI. The CDR3 length is 13 residues. Trimming took off 7 bases at V and 1 base at J, with 10 bases between the two ends. In nucleotides, the CDR3 is TGTGCCAGCACGCGGGCAGAGAACACTGAAGCTTTCTTT. Translation: CASTRAENTEAFF.

V usage is TRBV7-2 and J usage is TRBJ2-2, with 10 bases lining up with TRBD2. With V trimmed by 5 bases and J by 1 base, 13 bases remained unmatched. CDR3 size: 19 residues. Germline CDR1 is SGHTA and CDR2 is FQGNSA. Here the CDR3 reads CASSPRGLAIILNTGELFF. CDR3 in DNA: TGTGCCAGCAGCCCGAGGGGACTAGCGATTATCCTGAACACCGGGGAGCTGTTTTTT.

The chain uses TRBV5-1 and TRBJ1-2, with TRBD1 as a possible D gene (5 bases). Germline CDR1 is SGHRS and CDR2 is YFSETQ. The CDR3 length is 16 residues. Trimming took 4 bases from V and 3 from J, leaving 19 bases between them. The CDR3 protein is CASSPTPDSRYYGYTF. The DNA of the CDR3 is TGCGCCAGCAGCCCGACCCCTGACAGCCGGTACTATGGCTACACCTTC.

The chain is built from TRBV12-3 or TRBV12-4 and TRBJ2-5; 7 bases agree with TRBD1. Unmatched junction bases numbered 1, after V lost 1 base and J lost 5 bases. The CDR3 has 13 residues. The chain's CDR3 is CASSLDRGETQYF. DNA for the CDR3: TGTGCCAGCAGTTTAGACAGGGGTGAGACCCAGTACTTC.

This chain connects TRBV9 to TRBJ1-2; possible D gene TRBD1, 5 bases. Trimming removed 3 bases from V and 7 bases from J, with 16 bases in between. Germline V CDR1 and CDR2: SGDLS, YYNGEE. CDR3 length: 14 amino acids. The CDR3 here is CASSATAKLSGYTF. The DNA for the CDR3 is TGTGCCAGCAGCGCGACAGCCAAGTTAAGTGGCTACACCTTC.

On this clone itself: This sample also contains other DNA sequences that code for the same CDR3. V usage is TRBV5-1 and J usage is TRBJ1-2, with TRBD1 matching over 8 bases. CDR1 and CDR2 from the germline V gene are SGHRS and YFSETQ. The J segment lost 11 bases and the V segment lost 3 bases, leaving 12 bases of the junction unmatched. The CDR3 sequence is 14 residues long. In DNA, the CDR3 is TGCGCCAGCAGCTACCCGCTACAGGGGGGTGGTTACACCTTC. Translated, it gives CASSYPLQGGGYTF.

The chain joins TRBV18 to TRBJ1-2; D is possibly TRBD1 (5 bases). Trimming stripped 3 bases from V and 3 bases from J, with 11 bases between. This CDR3 comprises 14 residues. Germline CDR1 and CDR2: KGHSH and LQKENI. CDR3 coding DNA: TGTGCCAGCTCACCTCAAGGGGTGTACTATGGCTACACCTTC. This translates into CASSPQGVYYGYTF. Together with reference TRBV18 and TRBJ1-2, the CDR3 gives the full variable domain: NAGVMQNPRHLVRRRGQEARLRCSPMKGHSHVYWYRQLPEEGLKFMVYLQKENIIDESGMPKERFSAEFPKEGPSILRIQQVVRGDSAAYFCASSPQGVYYGYTFGSGTRLTVV.

This clone occurred a few times. The chain carries TRBV4-2 and TRBJ1-6, with D tentatively TRBD1 (5 bases). Trimming took 1 base from V and 8 from J, leaving 18 bases between them. Germline values: CDR1 LGHNA, CDR2 YNFKEQ. The CDR3 is 17 residues long. The CDR3, as DNA: TGTGCCAGCAGCCAAGGCGTTGGTAGGGGCGGGGATTCACCCCTCCACTTT. Its protein is CASSQGVGRGGDSPLHF.

The chain combines TRBV28 with TRBJ1-2, with D possibly being TRBD1 (6 bases). Germline V gene lookup returns CDR1 MDHEN and CDR2 SYDVKM. The CDR3 is 14 residues long. V was pared by 5 bases and J by 6 bases, with 16 bases between. CDR3 loop: CASSPYRVLDGYTF. In DNA, the CDR3 is TGTGCCAGCAGTCCCTACAGGGTATTGGATGGCTACACCTTC.

The J gene is TRBJ2-1, the V gene TRBV9; 9 bases map to TRBD1. Unmatched junction bases numbered 8, after V lost 7 bases and J lost 3 bases. From germline, CDR1 is SGDLS and CDR2 YYNGEE. The CDR3 contains 15 residues. The CDR3 spells CASAGGQGNYNEQFF. In DNA, the CDR3 is TGTGCCAGCGCCGGGGGACAGGGTAACTACAATGAGCAGTTCTTC.

This clone was counted once. This sequence joins TRBV4-1 and TRBJ1-2, with a weak D call TRBD1 (6 bases). Deletions cut 3 bases from V and 4 bases from J, with 15 bases between. Germline lookup yields CDR1 MGHRA and CDR2 YSYEKL. This CDR3 region has 15 residues. For the CDR3, the DNA is TGCGCCAGCAGCCAGGCCGGGACACAAAGCTATGGCTACACCTTC. This translates into CASSQAGTQSYGYTF.

J is TRBJ1-1 and V is TRBV2; D possibly corresponds to TRBD1 (6 bases). The CDR3 has 14 residues. V shed 5 bases and J shed 4 bases, with 14 bases lying between them. Looked up from germline, CDR1 is SNHLY and CDR2 is FYNNEI. CDR3 DNA sequence: TGTGCCAGCAGTACGGACAGAGGAAGCACTGAAGCTTTCTTT. Translating gives CASSTDRGSTEAFF.

CDR3 region: CASSLGGQDLGYTF. For the CDR3, the DNA is TGTGCCAGCAGCTTAGGGGGACAGGACTTGGGCTACACCTTC. This chain joins TRBV7-6 and TRBJ1-2; 8 bases align to TRBD1. With 1 base clipped from V and 8 bases from J, the junction kept 6 bases outside the gene matches. This CDR3 comprises 14 residues. CDR1 and CDR2 from the germline V gene are SGHVS and FNYEAQ.

The rearrangement uses TRBV6-5 and TRBJ1-6; D may be TRBD1 (6 bases). Germline V gene data show CDR1 as MNHEY and CDR2 as SVGAGI. There are 15 residues in the CDR3. V lost 2 bases and J lost 9, with 14 bases in between. The DNA of the CDR3 is TGTGCCAGCAGTTACGGGCAGGGGATCGTTTCACCCCTCCACTTT. Encoded protein: CASSYGQGIVSPLHF.

In DNA form, the CDR3 reads TGTGCCAGTCGGGGGGCCCACAATCAGCCCCAGCATTTT. It yields the protein CASRGAHNQPQHF. The V call is TRBV12-3 or TRBV12-4, the J call TRBJ1-5; possible D gene TRBD1, 6 bases. The length of the CDR3 is 13 residues. V lost 9 bases to trimming and J lost 3 bases, with 12 bases between them.

About this clone: Other nucleotide sequences in the sample specify the same CDR3. The rearrangement uses TRBV28 and TRBJ1-5; D is uncertain. V shed 5 bases and J shed 0 bases, with 5 bases lying between them. Germline V lookup: CDR1 MDHEN, CDR2 SYDVKM. The CDR3 is 13 residues long. In DNA, the CDR3 is TGTGCCAGCAGTCGGGATAGCAATCAGCCCCAGCATTTT. Encoded protein: CASSRDSNQPQHF.

This clone appeared once. V and J are TRBV29-1 and TRBJ2-5; 8 nucleotides match TRBD2. With V trimmed by 7 bases and J by 4 bases, 8 bases remained unmatched. The germline V gene encodes CDR1 SQVTM and CDR2 ANQGSEA. There are 13 residues in the CDR3. The DNA of the CDR3 is TGCAGCGCACGAGCGGGGGTAGGAGAGACCCAGTACTTC. It is translated as CSARAGVGETQYF.

Note on this clone: The same CDR3 arises from other DNA sequences in this sample as well. This rearrangement joins TRBV14 to TRBJ1-1; D is possibly TRBD1 (6 bases). The CDR3 totals 13 residues. Germline CDR1 and CDR2: SGHDN and FVKESK. Deletions cut 4 bases from V and 1 base from J, with 7 bases between. The CDR3 nucleotides read TGTGCCAGCAGCCGAGGGGGGAACACTGAAGCTTTCTTT. Encoded protein: CASSRGGNTEAFF.

V gene TRBV4-1 combines with J gene TRBJ2-5; perhaps TRBD2 as D (6 bases). Germline-derived CDR1 and CDR2 are MGHRA and YSYEKL. This CDR3 spans 14 amino acids. The germline V and J ends were trimmed by 0 bases and 6 bases, with 11 bases remaining between them. CDR3 protein: CASSQETSHKTQYF. CDR3 nucleotides: TGCGCCAGCAGCCAAGAAACTAGCCATAAGACCCAGTACTTC.

The chain couples TRBV7-2 to TRBJ2-3; unclear D gene. The V gene lost 5 bases and the J gene lost 2 bases, with 17 bases spanning the gap. The CDR3 has 16 amino acids. Germline V gene data show CDR1 as SGHTA and CDR2 as FQGNSA. For the CDR3, the DNA is TGTGCCAGCAGCCCCCGGCGACTGGAACTCACAGATACGCAGTATTTT. Translated: CASSPRRLELTDTQYF.